This T cell receptor beta chain was observed in a study of T cell responses to AZD1222 COVID-19 vaccine. For the study at large: Second-dose schedules of about 4 or about 12 weeks were combined.

Only one count was recorded for this clone. Its specificity is unknown. The study, taken as a whole, reports: Seropositive AZD1222 recipients at baseline numbered only five or six. The study sampled repertoires only after the peak T cell response. In a largely white British group with more females than males, clonal diversity was possibly underestimated.

The table came from immunoSEQ multiplex PCR; TCRdb's copy has only in-frame clones and leaves some out. Of more than 95,000 clones listed, about 88% are singletons. Trimming stripped 8 bases from V and 5 bases from J, with 27 bases between. Germline V gives CDR1 LNHDA, CDR2 SQIVND (reference sequence). This CDR3 is 18 amino acids long. The source material was peripheral blood, sampled on day 0 of AZD1222 vaccination. This receptor was taken from an adult in good health. The chain carries TRBV19 and TRBJ1-4; a possible D gene is TRBD1 (6 bases). The CDR3 region has the DNA TGTGCCAGTGGAAAACCCTTACCGAAGGGCCAGGGGAATGAAAAACTGTTTTTT. Translation: CASGKPLPKGQGNEKLFF.